Listed below are T cell receptor beta chains from one sample, sequenced in a study of blood T cell repertoires in COVID-19. TCRdb keeps only in-frame clones here, not all; method: immunoSEQ multiplex PCR. The table shows under 200,000 clones, with roughly 80% occurring only once. The sample consisted of peripheral blood. The origin of the receptors is a woman aged 70-85 years with COVID-19, enrolled during active disease. The CDR3 runs from the conserved cysteine through the conserved F or W. A D gene is named only where the DNA matches it firmly. Expanded clones get a size class; other rows say once, few or many, or leave the size out.

v_gene,abundance,j_gene,d_gene,CDR3aa,CDR3nt
TRBV11-2,once,TRBJ1-6,TRBD1,CASSSRMGDRVSPLHF,TGTGCCAGCAGCTCTAGGATGGGGGACAGGGTGTCACCCCTCCACTTT
TRBV19,NA,TRBJ2-3,TRBD2,CASTAGGITQYF,TGTGCCAGTACGGCGGGGGGGATAACGCAGTATTTT
TRBV5-4,NA,TRBJ2-7,TRBD2,CASSGGLGERVQPYEQYF,TGTGCCAGCAGCGGGGGACTAGGGGAGCGGGTGCAGCCCTACGAGCAGTACTTC
TRBV4-1,NA,TRBJ2-3,TRBD2,CASSQDTGTGGFNTQYF,TGCGCCAGCAGCCAAGATACGGGGACGGGAGGGTTTAATACGCAGTATTTT
TRBV5-1,once,TRBJ1-1,NA,CASSLVEQNTEAFF,TGCGCCAGCAGCTTGGTCGAGCAGAACACTGAAGCTTTCTTT
TRBV28,NA,TRBJ1-2,NA,CASTSPPGDLIRGYTF,TGTGCCAGCACCTCACCCCCGGGGGACCTCATTAGGGGCTACACCTTC
TRBV6-5,NA,TRBJ2-7,TRBD1,CASTGPTGYEQYF,TGTGCCAGCACCGGTCCGACAGGGTACGAGCAGTACTTC
TRBV10-3,NA,TRBJ2-5,NA,CAISVKPVETQYF,TGTGCCATCAGTGTGAAGCCGGTGGAGACCCAGTACTTC
TRBV7-9,NA,TRBJ1-6,NA,CASSPPSGLGNSPLHF,TGTGCCAGCAGCCCCCCCTCGGGACTGGGTAATTCACCCCTCCACTTT
TRBV18,NA,TRBJ2-1,NA,CASSPYDRNDNEQFF,TGTGCCAGCTCACCCTACGACAGGAACGACAATGAGCAGTTCTTC
TRBV19,once,TRBJ1-2,TRBD1,CASRRTGEGYGYTF,TGTGCCAGTAGACGGACAGGGGAGGGCTATGGCTACACCTTC
TRBV3-1/TRBV3-2,NA,TRBJ1-2,NA,CASSQDRRYYGYTF,TGTGCCAGCAGCCAAGATCGGAGGTACTACGGCTACACCTTC
TRBV5-4,NA,TRBJ2-5,NA,CASSPVPTGSETQYF,TGTGCCAGCAGCCCAGTACCAACAGGGTCCGAGACCCAGTACTTC
TRBV5-5,NA,TRBJ2-1,TRBD2,CASSGLAGVGGYNEQFF,TGTGCCAGCAGCGGACTAGCGGGAGTCGGGGGATACAATGAGCAGTTCTTC
TRBV5-4,NA,TRBJ1-6,TRBD1,CASSLQGARNSPLHF,TGTGCCAGCAGCCTACAGGGGGCGCGCAATTCACCCCTCCACTTT
TRBV27,NA,TRBJ2-2,TRBD1,CASSWDRAVGELFF,TGTGCCAGCAGTTGGGACAGAGCCGTCGGGGAGCTGTTTTTT